One sample yielded the 10 T cell receptor beta chains listed below, sequenced in a study of T cells in Graves' hyperthyroidism and ophthalmopathy. Amplification targeted TCR beta CDR3 regions from RNA transcripts. The HTBI primer set was used in a first-round RT-PCR of the TCR CDR3. TCRdb itself ran the multiplex PCR reads through MiXCR, one entry per CDR3 protein. This sample yields approximately 570,000 distinct CDR3 sequences, of which 20% are seen a single time; 47% belongs to the top ten. Sequenced input: blood. Source of these receptors: a man in his forties with Graves' ophthalmopathy.

On this clonotype itself: One base away lies a much larger clone, so this may be a sequencing read error. The chain couples TRBV30 to TRBJ1-3; perhaps TRBD1 as D (5 bases). The CDR3 runs to 13 residues. The V gene lost 2 bases and the J gene lost 3 bases, with 8 bases spanning the gap. The germline V gene has CDR1 GTSNPN and CDR2 SVGIG (reference sequence). CDR3 amino acids: CAWSRGSGNTIYF. The CDR3 DNA reads TGTGCCTGGAGTAGGGGAAGTGGAAACACCATATATTTT.

On this clonotype itself: A much larger clone differs from this one at a single base, so this may be a read error. The rearrangement links TRBV6-1 to TRBJ1-1, with 8 bases identical to TRBD1. There are 14 residues in the CDR3. Germline loops: CDR1 MNHNS, CDR2 SASEGT. With V trimmed by 8 bases and J by 4 bases, 9 bases remained unmatched. The CDR3 DNA sequence: TGTGCCAGCCGGACAGGGCCCGGGACCACTGAAGCTTTCTTT. Its protein product is CASRTGPGTTEAFF.

This clonotype has at least ten counts. The V gene is TRBV11-2, the J gene TRBJ1-2; D gene unclear. Germline V lookup: CDR1 SGHAT, CDR2 FQNNGV. V gave up 4 bases and J gave up 0 bases, with 0 bases separating them. This CDR3 is built from 11 residues. This CDR3 is CASSSNYGYTF. The CDR3 region has the DNA TGTGCCAGCAGCTCTAACTATGGCTACACCTTC.

Many counts were recorded for this clonotype. This sequence joins TRBV27 and TRBJ2-5, with D hard to call. Germline V gives CDR1 MNHEY, CDR2 SMNVEV (reference sequence). CDR3 size: 14 residues. The V end lost 1 base, the J end lost 2 bases, and 8 bases lay between the germline ends. The CDR3 DNA follows: TGTGCCAGCAGTTTATTGTCAGGACAAGAGACCCAGTACTTC. It translates to CASSLLSGQETQYF.

The rearrangement uses TRBV28 and TRBJ1-1, with D possibly matching TRBD1 (5 bases). Looked up from germline, CDR1 is MDHEN and CDR2 is SYDVKM. This CDR3 spans 15 amino acids. The V end was cut by 2 bases, the J end by 2 bases, with 12 bases between. CDR3 sequence (DNA): TGTGCCAGCAGTTTACCCGTGACAGACAACACTGAAGCTTTCTTT. It specifies CASSLPVTDNTEAFF.

This clonotype turned up a few times. The chain recombines TRBV6-5 with TRBJ2-2; tentative D call: TRBD2 (5 bases). Trimming pared 2 bases from V and 0 bases from J, leaving 10 bases between. From germline, CDR1 is MNHEY and CDR2 SVGAGI. The CDR3 sequence is 16 residues long. In nucleotides, the CDR3 is TGTGCCAGCAGTTACCGGACTTTCTCGAACACCGGGGAGCTGTTTTTT. It is translated as CASSYRTFSNTGELFF.

The V call is TRBV7-2, the J call TRBJ1-2, with D unresolved. V lost 2 bases and J lost 6, with 16 bases in between. The CDR3 runs to 15 residues. From germline, CDR1 is SGHTA and CDR2 FQGNSA. The DNA of the CDR3 is TGTGCCAGCAGCTTAAATCCCCGGGCTAAGGATGGCTACACCTTC. Translating gives CASSLNPRAKDGYTF.

The chain employs TRBV2 and TRBJ2-3; 11 bases are shared with TRBD2. The CDR3 covers 14 residues. The germline CDR1 and CDR2 sequences are SNHLY and FYNNEI. V was pared by 5 bases and J by 5 bases, with 3 bases of the junction left unmatched. CDR3 coding DNA: TGTGCCAGCAGTATACTAGCGGGAGTAGATACGCAGTATTTT. It codes for CASSILAGVDTQYF.

This sequence joins TRBV3-1 and TRBJ1-1; a weak D match, TRBD1 (6 bases). Germline V gives CDR1 LGHDT, CDR2 YNNKEL (reference sequence). The CDR3 runs 14 residues. Trimming took off 7 bases at V and 4 bases at J, with 16 bases between the two ends. As DNA, the CDR3 is TGTGCCAGCAAGGCCCCAGGGGTGGTCACTGAAGCTTTCTTT. It is translated as CASKAPGVVTEAFF. Together with reference TRBV3-1 and TRBJ1-1, the CDR3 gives the full variable domain: DTAVSQTPKYLVTQMGNDKSIKCEQNLGHDTMYWYKQDSKKFLKIMFSYNNKELIINETVPNRFSPKSPDKAHLNLHINSLELGDSAVYFCASKAPGVVTEAFFGQGTRLTVV.

This clonotype occurred many times. V is TRBV2 and J is TRBJ2-3; 7 positions agree with TRBD1. J lost 1 base, V lost 1 base, and 2 bases had no gene match. The CDR3 runs 15 residues. Per germline, CDR1 SNHLY and CDR2 FYNNEI. CDR3 DNA: TGTGCCAGCAGTGAAGGCCAGGGGGGCACAGATACGCAGTATTTT. Its translation: CASSEGQGGTDTQYF.